Listed here are 29 T cell receptor beta chains from one sample, sequenced in a study of blood T cell repertoires in COVID-19. Here immunoSEQ multiplex PCR was the method, and the copy in TCRdb shows in-frame clones only, minus some. The data show over 450,000 clones, approximately 89% seen once. Sample: peripheral blood. These receptors originate from a man in his late teens or twenties with COVID-19, enrolled during active disease.

V usage is TRBV6-2 or TRBV6-3 and J usage is TRBJ1-5, with 9 positions matching TRBD1. J was trimmed by 4 bases and V by 2 bases; bases with no gene match: 15. CDR1 is MNHEY and CDR2 is SVGEGT in the germline V gene. The CDR3 spans 19 residues. The DNA of the CDR3 is TGTGCCAGCAGTTACGGGACAGGGATGTTAATGTGGGAGAATCAGCCCCAGCATTTT. Translating gives CASSYGTGMLMWENQPQHF.

The rearrangement joins TRBV5-8 to TRBJ1-5; D call uncertain. The CDR3 is made up of 15 amino acids. From germline, CDR1 is SGHTS and CDR2 YDEGEE. The V and J ends lost 2 bases and 3 bases respectively, with 12 bases between them. CDR3 DNA sequence: TGTGCCAGCAGCTTTGGTGCTGGGCTCAATCAGCCCCAGCATTTT. Protein sequence: CASSFGAGLNQPQHF.

The genes are TRBV5-4 and TRBJ1-2; D is ambiguous. This CDR3 is 15 amino acids long. V lost 0 bases and J lost 1, with 10 bases in between. Germline loops: CDR1 SGHNT, CDR2 YYREEE (reference sequence). The CDR3 region has the DNA TGTGCCAGCAGCTTGGAAGCCCCGGGTAACTATGGCTACACCTTC. Encoded protein: CASSLEAPGNYGYTF.

The rearrangement joins TRBV4-1 to TRBJ1-1; TRBD1 might be the D (5 bases). In germline, CDR1 is MGHRA, CDR2 YSYEKL. The CDR3 runs to 15 residues. Trimming cost V 4 bases and J 6 bases, with 18 bases left between them. The chain's CDR3 is CASSPKAGVGAEAFF. As DNA, the CDR3 is TGCGCCAGCAGCCCGAAAGCGGGGGTCGGGGCTGAAGCTTTCTTT.

The V call is TRBV5-1, the J call TRBJ1-5; 7 positions match TRBD1. V lost 0 bases, J lost 6 bases, and 3 bases stayed unmatched. This CDR3 is 14 amino acids long. Germline V gives CDR1 SGHRS, CDR2 YFSETQ. In DNA form, the CDR3 reads TGCGCCAGCAGCTTGGGACAGGGAGGTCAGCCCCAGCATTTT. It encodes CASSLGQGGQPQHF.

The chain joins TRBV7-9 to TRBJ2-5; TRBD1 agrees at 7 bases. Germline V lookup: CDR1 SEHNR, CDR2 FQNEAQ (reference sequence). V was pared by 5 bases and J by 1 base, with 7 bases of the junction left unmatched. The CDR3 has 15 residues. The DNA for the CDR3 is TGTGCCAGCAGCCCTACGGACAGGCTCCAAGAGACCCAGTACTTC. Residues: CASSPTDRLQETQYF.

The V call is TRBV7-9, the J call TRBJ2-7; the D gene is possibly TRBD1 (5 bases). V gave up 1 base and J gave up 3 bases, with 10 bases separating them. CDR1 is SEHNR, CDR2 FQNEAQ, per germline (reference sequence). CDR3 length equals 14 residues. CDR3 sequence: CASSLVAGLYEQYF. CDR3 in DNA: TGTGCCAGCAGCTTAGTGGCAGGGCTCTACGAGCAGTACTTC.

The gene calls are TRBV5-1 and TRBJ2-1, with TRBD1 matching over 9 bases. Germline V CDR1 and CDR2: SGHRS, YFSETQ. The CDR3 length is 15 residues. The ends lost 4 bases at V and 8 bases at J; junction bases unmatched: 10. The DNA of the CDR3 is TGCGCCAGCAGCGGCCCGGGACAGGGCCAGGATGAGCAGTTCTTC. This encodes CASSGPGQGQDEQFF. The full variable domain, with the rest looked up from reference TRBV5-1 and TRBJ2-1, is KAGVTQTPRYLIKTRGQQVTLSCSPISGHRSVSWYQQTPGQGLQFLFEYFSETQRNKGNFPGRFSGRQFSNSRSEMNVSTLELGDSALYLCASSGPGQGQDEQFFGPGTRLTVL.

The chain couples TRBV7-9 to TRBJ1-1, with 8 bases identical to TRBD1. CDR1 is SEHNR and CDR2 is FQNEAQ in the germline V gene (reference sequence). The V and J ends lost 4 bases and 2 bases, in that order; junction bases with no gene match: 6. CDR3 size: 15 residues. The CDR3 is CASSSRTGLNTEAFF. The CDR3 bases are TGTGCCAGCAGCTCCCGGACAGGGCTAAACACTGAAGCTTTCTTT.

The V gene is TRBV10-1, the J gene TRBJ2-2; D remains unclear. The CDR3 loop spans 12 amino acids. V was clipped by 5 bases and J by 7 bases, with 8 bases between them. In germline, CDR1 is WNHNN, CDR2 SYGVQD (reference sequence). CDR3 residues: CASSNQHGELFF. The DNA of the CDR3 is TGCGCCAGCAGTAACCAACACGGGGAGCTGTTTTTT.

This clone was observed a few times. This rearrangement joins TRBV5-1 to TRBJ1-2; D possibly corresponds to TRBD1 (5 bases). This CDR3 is 15 amino acids long. V was pared by 4 bases and J by 8 bases, with 21 bases between. Germline assignment: CDR1 SGHRS and CDR2 YFSETQ. CDR3 nucleotide sequence: TGCGCCAGCAGCCCAGTCACACAGGTCCGAACAGGCTACACCTTC. This encodes CASSPVTQVRTGYTF.

The chain employs TRBV6-1 and TRBJ1-4, with 9 bases matching TRBD1. CDR3 length equals 15 residues. Germline assignment: CDR1 MNHNS and CDR2 SASEGT. The ends lost 3 bases at V and 5 bases at J; junction bases unmatched: 4. The CDR3 here is CASSDPGQGNEKLFF. Here the CDR3 DNA reads TGTGCCAGCAGTGATCCGGGACAGGGCAATGAAAAACTGTTTTTT.

This clone occurred a few times. The chain is built from TRBV5-4 and TRBJ2-5, with a possible D match to TRBD1 (6 bases). The CDR3 spans 16 residues. V was trimmed by 4 bases and J by 0 bases, leaving 16 bases between them. CDR1 is SGHNT and CDR2 is YYREEE in the germline V gene (reference sequence). The DNA of the CDR3 is TGTGCCAGCAGCAAAACAGGGTCCCTGTACCAAGAGACCCAGTACTTC. It yields the protein CASSKTGSLYQETQYF.

This clone was seen more than once but under ten times. The J gene is TRBJ2-7, the V gene TRBV4-2, with D unresolved. The V and J ends lost 0 bases and 5 bases respectively, with 8 bases between them. Looked up from germline, CDR1 is LGHNA and CDR2 is YNFKEQ. This CDR3 has 13 amino acids. This CDR3 reads CASSQDLQDEQYF. The CDR3 bases are TGTGCCAGCAGCCAAGATCTTCAGGACGAGCAGTACTTC.

Only a few counts were recorded for this clone. The chain couples TRBV24-1 to TRBJ1-2; D perhaps matches TRBD1 (5 bases). CDR1 KGHDR and CDR2 SFDVKD come from the germline V gene. Trimming pared 9 bases from V and 7 bases from J, leaving 11 bases between. This CDR3 has 11 amino acids. In DNA, the CDR3 is TGTGCCACCTCCCAGGGAAGTGGCTACACCTTC. It specifies CATSQGSGYTF.

V usage is TRBV7-2 and J usage is TRBJ2-5; tentatively, D is TRBD2 (5 bases). Germline CDR1 is SGHTA and CDR2 is FQGNSA. V was cut by 4 bases and J by 5 bases, with 11 bases left in between. This CDR3 region has 13 residues. The CDR3 DNA is TGTGCCAGCAGCTCGCCGACGGGGGAGACCCAGTACTTC. Its protein product is CASSSPTGETQYF. Drawing the rest from reference TRBV7-2 and TRBJ2-5, the complete variable domain is GAGVSQSPSNKVTEKGKDVELRCDPISGHTALYWYRQSLGQGLEFLIYFQGNSAPDKSGLPSDRFSAERTGGSVSTLTIQRTQQEDSAVYLCASSSPTGETQYFGPGTRLLVL.

This clone was observed once. The V call is TRBV2, the J call TRBJ2-7; the D gene is possibly TRBD2 (5 bases). Germline V gene data show CDR1 as SNHLY and CDR2 as FYNNEI. This CDR3 contains 12 residues. V was trimmed by 3 bases and J by 6 bases, leaving 9 bases between them. The DNA for the CDR3 is TGTGCCAGCAGTGAGAGGGCGAGCGAGCAGTACTTC. Amino acid sequence: CASSERASEQYF.

The CDR3: CASSFTDTTDTQYF. DNA of the CDR3: TGCGCCAGCAGCTTTACGGACACCACAGATACGCAGTATTTT. The chain uses TRBV5-1 and TRBJ2-3; D might be TRBD1 (5 bases). V lost 2 bases and J lost 2, with 9 bases in between. The CDR3 spans 14 residues. CDR1 is SGHRS and CDR2 is YFSETQ in the germline V gene.

This clone was observed a handful of times. The CDR3 reads CASSQDRGVTNNYEQYF. For the CDR3, the DNA is TGCGCCAGCAGCCAAGATCGGGGAGTGACCAACAACTACGAGCAGTACTTC. The chain employs TRBV4-1 and TRBJ2-7, with TRBD2 as a possible D gene (5 bases). V shed 0 bases and J shed 3 bases, with 18 bases lying between them. Germline-derived CDR1 and CDR2 are MGHRA and YSYEKL. CDR3 length equals 17 residues.

The chain joins TRBV7-8 to TRBJ2-5, with TRBD1 identical over 7 bases. CDR1 SGHVS and CDR2 FQNEAQ come from the germline V gene. CDR3 length equals 15 residues. The V segment lost 2 bases and the J segment 2 bases; nucleotides outside the gene matches: 5. Written as DNA, the CDR3 is TGTGCCAGCAGCTTACGACAGGGTGGACAAGAGACCCAGTACTTC. Its translation: CASSLRQGGQETQYF. Looking up the rest from reference TRBV7-8 and TRBJ2-5 gives the full variable domain: GAGVSQSPRYKVAKRGQDVALRCDPISGHVSLFWYQQALGQGPEFLTYFQNEAQLDKSGLPSDRFFAERPEGSVSTLKIQRTQQEDSAVYLCASSLRQGGQETQYFGPGTRLLVL.

This rearrangement joins TRBV5-1 to TRBJ1-4; a possible D gene is TRBD1 (5 bases). Germline V gene data show CDR1 as SGHRS and CDR2 as YFSETQ. CDR3 size: 14 residues. With 0 bases removed from V and 8 bases from J, the gap between germline ends came to 11 bases. The DNA for the CDR3 is TGCGCCAGCAGCTTGGACAGGACGAGCGAAAAACTGTTTTTT. Its protein is CASSLDRTSEKLFF.

V and J are TRBV11-2 and TRBJ2-1, with a tentative D call TRBD2 (6 bases). CDR1 SGHAT and CDR2 FQNNGV come from the germline V gene. The V end lost 0 bases, the J end lost 3 bases, and 9 bases lay between the germline ends. The CDR3 spans 15 residues. The DNA of the CDR3 is TGTGCCAGCAGCTTAGATAGCGGCAACTACAATGAGCAGTTCTTC. It codes for CASSLDSGNYNEQFF.

Only a few counts were recorded for this clone. The chain joins TRBV7-9 to TRBJ1-6; no clear D. Trimming stripped 3 bases from V and 10 bases from J, with 4 bases between. The CDR3 has 11 amino acids. Germline V lookup: CDR1 SEHNR, CDR2 FQNEAQ (reference sequence). In nucleotides, the CDR3 is TGTGCCAGCAGCTTTCCGTCACCCCTCCACTTT. It yields the protein CASSFPSPLHF. The complete variable domain, with remaining parts taken from reference TRBV7-9 and TRBJ1-6, reads DTGVSQNPRHKITKRGQNVTFRCDPISEHNRLYWYRQTLGQGPEFLTYFQNEAQLEKSRLLSDRFSAERPKGSFSTLEIQRTEQGDSAMYLCASSFPSPLHFGNGTRLTVT.

This clone came up a few times. V gene TRBV2 combines with J gene TRBJ1-2; D not certain. Between the trimmed V and J ends, which lost 6 bases and 5 bases, there was a span of 16 bases. Germline CDR1 is SNHLY and CDR2 is FYNNEI. This CDR3 spans 14 amino acids. The chain's CDR3 is CASSPPQRSYGYTF. DNA for the CDR3: TGTGCCAGCAGCCCTCCTCAAAGGAGTTATGGCTACACCTTC.

This chain connects TRBV13 to TRBJ2-1; possible D gene TRBD2, 6 bases. In germline, CDR1 is PRHDT, CDR2 FYEKMQ (reference sequence). The CDR3 spans 13 residues. Trimming left V 9 bases short and J 4 bases short, with 13 bases between. CDR3 residues: CASLAGNYNEQFF. CDR3 in DNA: TGTGCCAGTCTGGCGGGGAATTACAATGAGCAGTTCTTC.

This chain connects TRBV24-1 to TRBJ2-2, with a tentative D call TRBD2 (6 bases). There are 18 residues in the CDR3. The V end was cut by 3 bases, the J end by 4 bases, with 20 bases between. Germline values: CDR1 KGHDR, CDR2 SFDVKD. CDR3 loop: CATSDIRGGGVVTGELFF. DNA of the CDR3: TGTGCCACCAGTGATATCCGAGGTGGAGGGGTAGTCACCGGGGAGCTGTTTTTT.

The J gene is TRBJ1-5, the V gene TRBV27; D is unclear. Germline V gene sequence: CDR1 MNHEY, CDR2 SMNVEV (reference sequence). V was shortened by 7 bases and J by 6 bases, with 10 bases between the two germline ends. The CDR3 loop spans 12 amino acids. In nucleotides, the CDR3 is TGTGCCAGCAAGAGTGGTGGTCAGCCCCAGCATTTT. Protein: CASKSGGQPQHF.

This CDR3 is CASSSGAGEKLFF. Written as DNA, the CDR3 is TGTGCCAGCTCATCAGGGGCGGGTGAAAAACTGTTTTTT. This chain joins TRBV18 and TRBJ1-4; possibly TRBD1 for D (6 bases). CDR1 and CDR2 (germline): KGHSH, LQKENI. The V and J ends lost 5 bases and 7 bases respectively, with 11 bases between them. The CDR3 spans 13 residues.

This chain links TRBV6-4 with TRBJ2-7; 7 nucleotides line up with TRBD1. Germline V CDR1 and CDR2: MRHNA, SNTAGT. The ends lost 4 bases at V and 0 bases at J; junction bases unmatched: 6. The CDR3 consists of 15 residues. The chain's CDR3 is CASSATGRFSYEQYF. CDR3 nucleotides: TGTGCCAGCAGTGCGACAGGGCGCTTCTCCTACGAGCAGTACTTC.